This T cell receptor beta chain appears in the sequencing data of a study of identical twins. Addition of a universal primer site occurred through template switching, and cDNA carried unique molecular identifiers. A single record per CDR3 protein comes from TCRdb applying MiXCR to the 5' RACE reads. The sample comprises approximately 600,000 distinct CDR3 sequences, approximately 10% of which are singletons, and around 3.1% rests with the top ten. The CDR3 has 15 amino acids. Germline values: CDR1 MNHNS, CDR2 SASEGT. Trimming stripped 6 bases from V and 4 bases from J, with 13 bases between. Regarding this clonotype: The target antigen is unknown.

The study's findings and limits: There were fewer insertions in abundant cord blood beta clonotypes, but memory repertoires showed no such pattern. Out-of-frame beta sequences exhibited a weaker degree of excess twin sharing.

These data were also filed under a second study, of yellow fever vaccine responses in identical twins. That paper notes: It has been reported that, in twins, the vaccine T cell response seemed partly convergent and partly personalized.

The chain employs TRBV6-1 and TRBJ2-6; the D gene is possibly TRBD2 (6 bases). The sample comprised PBMCs. The clonotype originates from a woman younger than 30 in good health. CDR3 region: CASRDGGAGANVLTF. The CDR3 coding sequence is TGTGCCAGCAGAGACGGGGGTGCGGGGGCCAACGTCCTGACTTTC.